Listed here are 12 T cell receptor beta chains from one sample, sequenced in a study of T cell clones after liver transplantation. Profiled with immunoSEQ multiplex PCR; TCRdb holds only in-frame clones, not every one. Of roughly 100,000 clones in the sample, about 86% are singletons; the top ten hold approximately 3%. The sample in question was CD4+ T cells from blood, obtained approximately 50 months after liver transplant. The receptor source for this set is a human patient who received a liver transplant. T cells may partly derive from the graft donor.

This clone was found many times. The J gene is TRBJ2-5, the V gene TRBV7-2; unclear D gene. CDR1 is SGHTA and CDR2 is FQGNSA in the germline V gene. Trimming cost V 1 base and J 2 bases, with 8 bases left between them. CDR3 length: 14 residues. In DNA form, the CDR3 reads TGTGCCAGCAGCTTAGTCGCTAGTCAAGAGACCCAGTACTTC. Its protein is CASSLVASQETQYF.

The chain has TRBV25-1 and TRBJ1-6; TRBD1 is a possible D gene (5 bases). Germline-derived CDR1 and CDR2 are MGHDK and SYGVNS. Trimming left V 6 bases short and J 6 bases short, with 12 bases between. This CDR3 is 14 amino acids long. In DNA, the CDR3 is TGTGCCAGCAGGACAGCGGGAGGTAATTCACCCCTCCACTTT. Its protein product is CASRTAGGNSPLHF.

CDR3 bases: TGTGCCACCAGCACCCCGACAACAGGTTATGAGCAGTTCTTC. Translating it yields CATSTPTTGYEQFF. The rearrangement joins TRBV15 to TRBJ2-1; possible D gene TRBD1, 5 bases. Per the germline V gene, CDR1 is LNHNV and CDR2 is YYDKDF (reference sequence). Trimming removed 4 bases at V and 8 bases at J, with 15 bases between. CDR3 size: 14 residues.

The chain carries TRBV11-2 and TRBJ2-1, with 15 bases identical to TRBD2. The CDR3 runs 17 residues. Germline CDR1 reads SGHAT; CDR2 reads FQNNGV. The V segment lost 4 bases and the J segment 6 bases; nucleotides outside the gene matches: 7. The CDR3 is CASSSRTSGGAFNEQFF. CDR3 DNA: TGTGCCAGCAGCTCTCGGACTAGCGGGGGGGCCTTCAATGAGCAGTTCTTC.

The chain links TRBV2 to TRBJ2-5; 7 nucleotides line up with TRBD2. The V and J ends lost 4 bases and 2 bases, in that order; junction bases with no gene match: 10. Germline values: CDR1 SNHLY, CDR2 FYNNEI. The length of the CDR3 is 16 residues. CDR3 region: CASSGGREGRQETQYF. CDR3 nucleotide sequence: TGTGCCAGCAGTGGGGGCAGGGAGGGGCGGCAAGAGACCCAGTACTTC.

The J gene is TRBJ1-2, the V gene TRBV5-6; tentative D call: TRBD1 (6 bases). Germline-derived CDR1 and CDR2 are SGHDT and YYEEEE. This CDR3 is 15 amino acids long. The V end lost 0 bases, the J end lost 4 bases, and 13 bases lay between the germline ends. CDR3 region: CASSLARGRGYGYTF. The CDR3 DNA reads as TGTGCCAGCAGCTTGGCCCGGGGGCGCGGCTATGGCTACACCTTC.

The chain recombines TRBV6-1 with TRBJ1-5; 7 bases are a match to TRBD1. Germline CDR1 is MNHNS and CDR2 is SASEGT. CDR3 length equals 14 residues. J lost 5 bases, V lost 6 bases, and 7 bases had no gene match. Written as DNA, the CDR3 is TGTGCCAGCAGCACGGGACAGATCTATCAGCCCCAGCATTTT. As protein: CASSTGQIYQPQHF.

The chain employs TRBV7-2 and TRBJ2-7; 12 bases are a match to TRBD2. The CDR3 totals 15 residues. The ends lost 6 bases at V and 2 bases at J; junction bases unmatched: 5. The V gene's germline CDR1 is SGHTA and CDR2 FQGNSA. The CDR3 coding sequence is TGTGCCAGCAGACCCTCTAGCGGGAGGGCCTACGAGCAGTACTTC. It translates to CASRPSSGRAYEQYF. Combining the CDR3 with reference TRBV7-2 and TRBJ2-7 gives the whole variable domain GAGVSQSPSNKVTEKGKDVELRCDPISGHTALYWYRQSLGQGLEFLIYFQGNSAPDKSGLPSDRFSAERTGGSVSTLTIQRTQQEDSAVYLCASRPSSGRAYEQYFGPGTRLTVT.

The V and J genes are TRBV4-3 and TRBJ2-7, with TRBD2 matching 9 bases. Looked up from germline, CDR1 is LGHNA and CDR2 is YSLEER. The V gene end was trimmed by 1 base and the J gene end by 7 bases; junction bases not matched to a gene: 8. CDR3 length equals 15 residues. CDR3 sequence reads: CASSQGLAGAREQYF. The CDR3, as DNA: TGCGCCAGCAGCCAAGGATTAGCGGGGGCTAGGGAGCAGTACTTC.

The chain carries TRBV7-9 and TRBJ2-1; TRBD2 aligns across 8 bases. The J segment lost 4 bases and the V segment lost 1 base, leaving 3 bases of the junction unmatched. This CDR3 comprises 15 residues. The V gene's germline CDR1 is SEHNR and CDR2 FQNEAQ (reference sequence). The CDR3 coding sequence is TGTGCCAGCAGCTTAGGGAGCGGGGGATACAATGAGCAGTTCTTC. Protein product: CASSLGSGGYNEQFF.

This clone has a single count. The J gene is TRBJ2-2, the V gene TRBV6-6, with D hard to call. This CDR3 contains 14 residues. Trimming stripped 4 bases from V and 2 bases from J, with 8 bases between. CDR1 and CDR2 (germline): MNHNY, SVGAGI (reference sequence). CDR3 in DNA: TGTGCCAGCAGTTCTCTTAAAAACACCGGGGAGCTGTTTTTT. Its protein product is CASSSLKNTGELFF.

This sequence joins TRBV15 and TRBJ1-1, with 7 bases lining up with TRBD1. CDR1 is LNHNV and CDR2 is YYDKDF in the germline V gene (reference sequence). V shed 3 bases, J shed 4 bases, and the junction held 5 bases outside the gene matches. The length of the CDR3 is 14 residues. The CDR3 loop is CATSRRGQGTEAFF. The CDR3 nucleotides are TGTGCCACCAGCAGGAGGGGGCAGGGCACTGAAGCTTTCTTT.